Included here is one TCR beta chain sequence, with context. The antigen is undetermined. These data belong to a study of cytomegalovirus exposure and HLA in healthy donors. This PCR relied on a set of 60 Vbeta primers and 13 Jbeta primers. Assay: immunoSEQ multiplex PCR; the TCRdb copy retains only in-frame clones and omits some. The table lists roughly 110,000 clones, approximately 79% of them singletons, with 2% to 3% in the top ten. Findings of the study overall: In vitro experiments confirmed that three CMV-associated chains were specific for CMV antigens. With later analysis, a missense DCLRE1C variant became linked to TCR beta V- and J-gene trimming. Sequence variants that were highly shared formed a cluster that was likely a sequencing artifact.

The CDR3 contains 16 residues. Trimming took 1 base from V and 1 from J, leaving 11 bases between them. The germline V gene has CDR1 SGHDN and CDR2 FVKESK. The sequenced sample was PBMCs. This TCR was sampled from a man between 18 and 29 years old in good health and CMV-seronegative. The V call is TRBV14, the J call TRBJ2-1, with D unresolved. The CDR3 nucleotides read TGTGCCAGCAGCCAAGTCGCAGGTCAGTCCTACAATGAGCAGTTCTTC. Its translation: CASSQVAGQSYNEQFF.